Shown below are 18 T cell receptor beta chains from a single sample sequenced in a study of Tregs in tolerant kidney transplant recipients. Clones were sequenced by immunoSEQ multiplex PCR, and TCRdb holds only the in-frame ones, with some missing. The sample records roughly 70,000 clones, about four fifths being singletons. Sequencing used CD4+ T cells from blood. These receptor sequences come from a human donor in good health.

This clone was observed once. V is TRBV7-8 and J is TRBJ1-3, with D maybe TRBD1 (6 bases). This CDR3 contains 17 residues. Trimming cost V 2 bases and J 0 bases, with 14 bases left between them. The germline CDR1 and CDR2 sequences are SGHVS and FQNEAQ. CDR3 residues: CASSLRATGFSGNTIYF. CDR3 DNA: TGTGCCAGCAGCTTACGGGCGACAGGATTCTCTGGAAACACCATATATTTT.

This chain connects TRBV18 to TRBJ1-4; D not certain. Germline-derived CDR1 and CDR2 are KGHSH and LQKENI. The germline V and J ends were trimmed by 1 base and 7 bases, with 10 bases remaining between them. This CDR3 has 14 residues. As DNA, the CDR3 is TGTGCCAGCTCACCACTAATGGACGGTGAAAAACTGTTTTTT. Translated: CASSPLMDGEKLFF.

The genes are TRBV5-4 and TRBJ1-5, with D perhaps TRBD1 (5 bases). Germline lookup yields CDR1 SGHNT and CDR2 YYREEE (reference sequence). Deletions cut 2 bases from V and 5 bases from J, with 14 bases between. The CDR3 runs to 15 residues. CDR3 DNA sequence: TGTGCCAGCAGCTTCGGACAATCAGAGGATCAGCCCCAGCATTTT. It codes for CASSFGQSEDQPQHF.

A single count supports this clone. The chain joins TRBV18 to TRBJ2-3, with 8 positions matching TRBD1. Germline CDR1 KGHSH, CDR2 LQKENI. The CDR3 is 15 amino acids. V was clipped by 2 bases and J by 0 bases; unmatched bases: 1. The CDR3 DNA reads TGTGCCAGCTCACCAAGACAGGGGAGCACAGATACGCAGTATTTT. Encoded protein: CASSPRQGSTDTQYF.

This chain links TRBV5-1 with TRBJ1-1, with unresolved D. V lost 1 base and J 4 bases, leaving 14 bases between the germline ends. This CDR3 region has 15 residues. Per germline, CDR1 SGHRS and CDR2 YFSETQ. CDR3 sequence: CASSLSAVAGTEAFF. The CDR3 region has the DNA TGCGCCAGCAGCTTGTCCGCGGTTGCCGGCACTGAAGCTTTCTTT.

For the CDR3, the DNA is TGCGCCAGCCGAGGGACAGGGGGCCGCTTGGGTGAAGCTTTCTTT. Its protein is CASRGTGGRLGEAFF. The chain combines TRBV5-1 with TRBJ1-1; 12 positions agree with TRBD1. Trimming cost V 7 bases and J 7 bases; bases outside gene matches: 11. CDR1 is SGHRS and CDR2 is YFSETQ in the germline V gene. The CDR3 is made up of 15 amino acids. Supplemented by reference TRBV5-1 and TRBJ1-1, the full variable domain reads KAGVTQTPRYLIKTRGQQVTLSCSPISGHRSVSWYQQTPGQGLQFLFEYFSETQRNKGNFPGRFSGRQFSNSRSEMNVSTLELGDSALYLCASRGTGGRLGEAFFGQGTRLTVV.

CDR3 loop: CASSPTGGSYEKLFF. The DNA of the CDR3 is TGTGCCAGCAGCCCCACAGGGGGAAGCTATGAAAAACTGTTTTTT. V is TRBV11-2 and J is TRBJ1-4, with 8 bases matching TRBD1. This CDR3 region has 15 residues. The J segment lost 6 bases and the V segment lost 5 bases, leaving 8 bases of the junction unmatched. Germline CDR1 SGHAT, CDR2 FQNNGV.

The rearrangement joins TRBV18 to TRBJ1-6; D gene uncertain. Per germline, CDR1 KGHSH and CDR2 LQKENI. This CDR3 is built from 16 residues. V gave up 5 bases and J gave up 2 bases, with 13 bases separating them. CDR3 nucleotide sequence: TGTGCCAGCTCAGCTCAAGAAGGCGCCTATAATTCACCCCTCCACTTT. It yields the protein CASSAQEGAYNSPLHF.

J is TRBJ1-1 and V is TRBV10-3; maybe TRBD1 (5 bases). The CDR3 contains 13 residues. Trimming took off 4 bases at V and 4 bases at J, with 10 bases between the two ends. Germline values: CDR1 ENHRY, CDR2 SYGVKD. CDR3 coding DNA: TGTGCCATCAGTGTAGGGGTGGGCACTGAAGCTTTCTTT. It is translated as CAISVGVGTEAFF.

The chain joins TRBV5-6 to TRBJ2-5; 14 bases match TRBD2. The J segment lost 2 bases and the V segment lost 2 bases, leaving 5 bases of the junction unmatched. Germline lookup yields CDR1 SGHDT and CDR2 YYEEEE. This CDR3 contains 17 residues. Written as DNA, the CDR3 is TGTGCCAGCAGCTTACCCGGACTAGCGGGGGGTCAAGAGACCCAGTACTTC. Translated: CASSLPGLAGGQETQYF.

This clone was seen a handful of times. This chain links TRBV18 with TRBJ2-3; D is unclear. Trimming removed 1 base from V and 1 base from J, with 3 bases in between. Germline CDR1 reads KGHSH; CDR2 reads LQKENI. There are 13 residues in the CDR3. Here the CDR3 reads CASSPRGTDTQYF. CDR3 DNA: TGTGCCAGCTCACCACGAGGCACAGATACGCAGTATTTT.

The V call is TRBV6-1, the J call TRBJ1-5; unclear D gene. The CDR3 totals 12 residues. The germline gives CDR1 MNHNS, CDR2 SASEGT. V lost 11 bases and J 3 bases, leaving 11 bases between the germline ends. The CDR3 protein is CASEVLNQPQHF. CDR3 sequence (DNA): TGTGCCTCCGAGGTCCTCAATCAGCCCCAGCATTTT.

V gene TRBV7-6 combines with J gene TRBJ2-2; TRBD2 might be the D (6 bases). Germline lookup yields CDR1 SGHVS and CDR2 FNYEAQ. The CDR3 extends over 14 amino acids. V was shortened by 3 bases and J by 2 bases, with 7 bases between the two germline ends. The CDR3 loop reads CASSFSGNTGELFF. The CDR3, as DNA: TGTGCCAGCAGCTTTAGCGGCAACACCGGGGAGCTGTTTTTT.

The V and J genes are TRBV7-9 and TRBJ1-2; possibly TRBD1 for D (5 bases). V was trimmed by 3 bases and J by 1 base, leaving 9 bases between them. Germline V gene data show CDR1 as SEHNR and CDR2 as FQNEAQ (reference sequence). The CDR3 totals 14 residues. This CDR3 reads CASSLGQGNYGYTF. The CDR3 nucleotides read TGTGCCAGCAGCTTGGGGCAGGGTAACTATGGCTACACCTTC.

The rearrangement joins TRBV7-4 to TRBJ1-1; the D is unclear. The CDR3 loop spans 14 amino acids. V was trimmed by 5 bases and J by 3 bases, leaving 13 bases between them. Germline V gene sequence: CDR1 SGHVT, CDR2 SQSDAQ. The CDR3 reads CASSAYVGDTEAFF. For the CDR3, the DNA is TGTGCCAGCAGCGCCTATGTCGGGGACACTGAAGCTTTCTTT.

In its sample, this clone was seen once. The genes are TRBV14 and TRBJ2-5; possible D gene TRBD1, 7 bases. V dropped 4 bases and J dropped 4 bases, with 25 bases sitting between them. Germline V gene lookup returns CDR1 SGHDN and CDR2 FVKESK. The CDR3 runs 18 residues. The CDR3 protein is CASSPLSKAGGQRETQYF. In DNA form, the CDR3 reads TGTGCCAGCAGCCCCTTGTCGAAGGCAGGGGGGCAGAGAGAGACCCAGTACTTC.

This clone was observed a single time. V usage is TRBV11-2 and J usage is TRBJ2-5, with D perhaps matching TRBD2 (5 bases). CDR1 and CDR2 (germline): SGHAT, FQNNGV. This CDR3 contains 15 residues. The V end lost 5 bases, the J end lost 2 bases, and 15 bases lay between the germline ends. The DNA for the CDR3 is TGTGCCAGCAGCAAACGGGGTGCGGTTCAAGAGACCCAGTACTTC. Translating it yields CASSKRGAVQETQYF.

The chain recombines TRBV25-1 with TRBJ2-3; D gene ambiguous. V lost 7 bases to trimming and J lost 2 bases, with 13 bases between them. This CDR3 spans 14 amino acids. CDR1 is MGHDK, CDR2 SYGVNS, per germline. The CDR3 sequence is CASKELRDTDTQYF. The CDR3 DNA reads as TGTGCCAGCAAAGAGCTCCGAGACACAGATACGCAGTATTTT.